This T cell receptor (beta chain) was found in a study of siplizumab effects on memory and regulatory T cells (dated by TCRdb to the late 2010s). As for the study more broadly: The study looked at the effect of siplizumab, an anti-CD2 antibody, on alloreactive T-cell subsets in allogeneic mixed lymphocyte reactions made from human PBMCs. What the authors observed across the whole study: Siplizumab significantly lowered the cumulative frequency of alloreactive sequences that could be traced to unstimulated CD4+ memory T cells. Because sequences below about 10^-5 frequency were poorly captured, only a minor fraction of alloreactive clones could be mapped to unstimulated subsets. Greater diversity appeared to be present in unstimulated naive T cells than in memory T cells, and a substantial contribution to the alloresponse seemed to be made by naive cells. A naive or memory phenotype could not be assigned to roughly 75-97% of proliferating CD4+ or CD8+ clones. Among mappable alloreactive CD4+ clones, an average Treg-derived fraction of less than 70% was observed with siplizumab, compared with approximately 26% in control reactions. Whether proliferating Tregs from siplizumab cultures actually had suppressive function was not functionally confirmed.

Sorted unstimulated T cells and proliferating T cells recovered from mixed lymphocyte reactions underwent TCRbeta CDR3 sequencing. Fresh whole blood from 9 to 11 HLA-typed healthy donors was used to isolate PBMCs. To map where alloreactive clones came from, CD4+ regulatory T cells in the unstimulated state were FACS-sorted. Via the germline V gene, CDR1 is LGHNA and CDR2 YNFKEQ. The CDR3 covers 16 residues, taking in both the cysteine and the phenylalanine. Only CDR3 DNA remains: 48 bases, in frame from the first base. The germline ends are 12 bases apart after V is trimmed by 0 bases and J by 4 bases. Regarding this clone: Its antigen remains unidentified. No much larger clone is present one base from it, and per-base qualities are unavailable.

The library was built by means of the immunoSEQ multiplex PCR assay. The deep sequencing platform assayed about 10^5 TCR templates per sample. Genomic DNA extracted from sorted T cells was the material used for TCRbeta CDR3 sequencing. In the paper's pipeline: Clonal analysis of TCRbeta CDR3 data was done in the R programming language. Comparing unstimulated samples against CFSE-low samples taken after the reaction was how alloreactive CD4+ and CD8+ clones were defined. Regulatory or non-regulatory origin was assigned to alloreactive CD4+ clones by matching of sequences to sorted unstimulated Treg and non-Treg repertoires. TCRdb limited this immuneACCESS table to in-frame rearrangements with V and J called. A share of clones is missing; checked studies link under half to unresolved V genes, and the rest is unexplained. V, J and clone size reflect that table, while D and trimming were determined from the DNA. In all, the sample holds some 100,000 clones, and roughly nine tenths of those were seen once. The ten most abundant clones make up roughly 0.75% of the sample.

The clonotype was recovered from a human donor in good health. The rearrangement combines TRBV4-2 with TRBJ2-2; the D gene assignment is ambiguous. Specimen: Tregs sorted from blood. The CDR3 protein sequence reads: CASSQERRKATGELFF. Here is the DNA: TGTGCCAGCAGCCAAGAACGACGGAAGGCCACCGGGGAGCTGTTTTTT.